The 31 T cell receptor beta chains listed next were all sequenced from one sample in a study of cytomegalovirus exposure and HLA in healthy donors (dated by TCRdb to 2016 to 2017). Receptors were amplified or captured by the immunoSEQ multiplex PCR assay. For the multiplex PCR, a mixture combining 60 forward primers for TCR Vbeta segments and 13 reverse primers for TCR Jbeta segments was used. TCRdb obtained this table from immuneACCESS and retained in-frame rearrangements with V and J assigned. These tables miss some clones; where compared with another copy, unresolved V genes account for less than half of the shortfall, and the remainder is unexplained. The sample's records list tens of thousands of clones. The ten largest account for approximately 8.8% of the sample. Sequencing was carried out using PBMCs. Receptors originate from a male donor in good health and CMV-seronegative.

The chain uses TRBV5-1 and TRBJ1-4; no clear D gene. Trimming removed 0 bases at V and 4 bases at J, with 13 bases between. Germline V CDR1 and CDR2: SGHRS, YFSETQ. The CDR3 spans 16 residues. The CDR3 reads CASSLVGGAVNEKLFF. CDR3 nucleotide sequence: TGCGCCAGCAGCTTGGTGGGTGGAGCTGTTAATGAAAAACTGTTTTTT.

The chain is built from TRBV2 and TRBJ2-2, with TRBD2 as a possible D gene (6 bases). The CDR3 runs 15 residues. V lost 8 bases and J lost 5, with 18 bases in between. Germline CDR1 is SNHLY and CDR2 is FYNNEI. The CDR3 loop is CASRNGRRGTGELFF. The CDR3 bases are TGTGCCAGCCGCAATGGACGGAGGGGTACCGGGGAGCTGTTTTTT.

The V and J genes are TRBV6-1 and TRBJ1-5; maybe TRBD1 (5 bases). The ends were cut back, 3 bases at V and 3 bases at J, with 9 bases in the middle. Germline V gene data show CDR1 as MNHNS and CDR2 as SASEGT. The length of the CDR3 is 14 residues. The CDR3 protein is CASSEGRDNQPQHF. In DNA, the CDR3 is TGTGCCAGCAGTGAGGGGCGGGACAATCAGCCCCAGCATTTT.

This chain links TRBV4-3 with TRBJ1-2, with 9 bases matching TRBD1. CDR1 is LGHNA and CDR2 is YSLEER in the germline V gene. The length of the CDR3 is 17 residues. V lost 2 bases and J lost 5; bases outside the gene matches: 12. The CDR3 DNA sequence: TGCGCCAGCAGCCAACAGAGGACAGGGGCCTTCTCTTATGGCTACACCTTC. It codes for CASSQQRTGAFSYGYTF.

CDR3 region: CASSQTTSGSHTQYF. The CDR3 nucleotides read TGTGCCAGCAGCCAAACAACTAGCGGGAGCCATACGCAGTATTTT. The gene calls are TRBV4-2 and TRBJ2-3; 11 nucleotides match TRBD2. The CDR3 is made up of 15 amino acids. Unmatched junction bases numbered 5, after V lost 2 bases and J lost 7 bases. CDR1 LGHNA and CDR2 YNFKEQ come from the germline V gene.

The chain combines TRBV18 with TRBJ1-4; 9 bases match TRBD1. With 5 bases clipped from V and 8 bases from J, the junction kept 3 bases outside the gene matches. The CDR3 is 13 amino acids. The germline V gene encodes CDR1 KGHSH and CDR2 LQKENI. The CDR3 protein is CASSGDRAEKLFF. CDR3 coding DNA: TGTGCCAGCTCAGGGGACAGGGCCGAAAAACTGTTTTTT.

V gene TRBV12-5 combines with J gene TRBJ2-3, with D possibly being TRBD1 (6 bases). Looked up from germline, CDR1 is LGHNT and CDR2 is FRNRAP. The CDR3 spans 10 residues. Deletions cut 5 bases from V and 9 bases from J, with 6 bases between. For the CDR3, the DNA is TGTGCTAGTGGTCAGGGGACGCAGTATTTT. Protein product: CASGQGTQYF. Full variable domain (missing parts from reference TRBV12-5 and TRBJ2-3): DARVTQTPRHKVTEMGQEVTMRCQPILGHNTVFWYRQTMMQGLELLAYFRNRAPLDDSGMPKDRFSAEMPDATLATLKIQPSEPRDSAVYFCASGQGTQYFGPGTRLTVL.

V and J are TRBV10-1 and TRBJ1-3; D may be TRBD1 (6 bases). Per germline, CDR1 WNHNN and CDR2 SYGVQD (reference sequence). Trimming cost V 5 bases and J 0 bases, with 11 bases left between them. CDR3 size: 15 residues. The CDR3 bases are TGCGCCAGCAGTTGGACAGACCTCTCTGGAAACACCATATATTTT. This sequence encodes CASSWTDLSGNTIYF.

The CDR3 region has the DNA TGTGCCAGCAGTCCTACCCCGGGGGTTGGAAACACCATATATTTT. Translating it yields CASSPTPGVGNTIYF. The rearrangement uses TRBV27 and TRBJ1-3, with TRBD1 as a possible D gene (5 bases). V was clipped by 5 bases and J by 3 bases, with 14 bases between them. The CDR3 has 15 residues. The germline V gene has CDR1 MNHEY and CDR2 SMNVEV (reference sequence).

The rearrangement links TRBV15 to TRBJ1-1; D gene uncertain. From germline, CDR1 is LNHNV and CDR2 YYDKDF (reference sequence). The V gene lost 5 bases and the J gene lost 3 bases, with 10 bases spanning the gap. There are 13 residues in the CDR3. The CDR3 loop reads CATSDREYTEAFF. DNA for the CDR3: TGTGCCACCAGCGACCGGGAGTACACTGAAGCTTTCTTT.

The chain recombines TRBV29-1 with TRBJ2-3; D not resolved. This CDR3 region has 12 residues. Germline lookup yields CDR1 SQVTM and CDR2 ANQGSEA. Trimming stripped 4 bases from V and 1 base from J, with 6 bases between. The CDR3 bases are TGCAGCGTTGGGAGCGGCACAGATACGCAGTATTTT. Protein sequence: CSVGSGTDTQYF.

The chain recombines TRBV7-9 with TRBJ1-6; 7 positions match TRBD1. Losses at the gene ends were 5 bases for V and 13 bases for J; bases not matched to a gene: 14. This CDR3 is 15 amino acids long. Germline V gene lookup returns CDR1 SEHNR and CDR2 FQNEAQ (reference sequence). The CDR3 region has the DNA TGTGCCAGCAGCAGGCCGACAGGGACCCCTTTTCCCCTCCACTTT. Its translation is CASSRPTGTPFPLHF.

The V gene is TRBV5-8, the J gene TRBJ2-7, with 7 bases lining up with TRBD2. V was pared by 4 bases and J by 1 base, with 20 bases of the junction left unmatched. The CDR3 totals 19 residues. From germline, CDR1 is SGHTS and CDR2 YDEGEE. The CDR3 sequence is CASSNRDRGRAVWSYEQYF. CDR3 coding DNA: TGTGCCAGCAGCAATCGCGACCGGGGGAGGGCCGTATGGTCCTACGAGCAGTACTTC.

The CDR3 DNA follows: TGTGCCAGCAGCTTAGCCCTAGAGGCGAGGAACACCGGGGAGCTGTTTTTT. Amino acid sequence: CASSLALEARNTGELFF. The chain carries TRBV7-8 and TRBJ2-2; no definite D call. Trimming took off 0 bases at V and 1 base at J, with 12 bases between the two ends. CDR1 is SGHVS, CDR2 FQNEAQ, per germline. The CDR3 is made up of 17 amino acids.

The rearrangement links TRBV19 to TRBJ2-7; 10 nucleotides agree with TRBD1. The junction had 6 bases not matched to a gene; V was cut back by 7 bases and J by 3 bases. The CDR3 length is 14 residues. CDR1 and CDR2 (germline): LNHDA, SQIVND (reference sequence). CDR3 sequence (DNA): TGTGCCAGTACCTCCGGGACAGGGGACTACGAGCAGTACTTC. It codes for CASTSGTGDYEQYF.

The rearrangement uses TRBV6-4 and TRBJ2-7; D is ambiguous. Germline CDR1 and CDR2: MRHNA and SNTAGT. The germline V and J ends were trimmed by 8 bases and 2 bases, with 7 bases remaining between them. CDR3 size: 11 residues. CDR3 coding DNA: TGTGCCAGCCGGGTCACCTACGAGCAGTACTTC. The encoded protein is CASRVTYEQYF.

The genes are TRBV18 and TRBJ1-3; D unresolved. There are 18 residues in the CDR3. V was pared by 2 bases and J by 0 bases, with 17 bases between. Germline CDR1 and CDR2: KGHSH and LQKENI. In DNA form, the CDR3 reads TGTGCCAGCTCACCAGACTTGATAGGAACCGTCTCTGGAAACACCATATATTTT. It translates to CASSPDLIGTVSGNTIYF.

This sequence joins TRBV5-1 and TRBJ2-1; perhaps TRBD2 as D (6 bases). Looked up from germline, CDR1 is SGHRS and CDR2 is YFSETQ. Trimming took off 1 base at V and 0 bases at J, with 11 bases between the two ends. This CDR3 has 16 residues. This CDR3 is CASSLSGLSSYNEQFF. Here the CDR3 DNA reads TGCGCCAGCAGCTTGTCGGGACTTAGCTCCTACAATGAGCAGTTCTTC.

The gene calls are TRBV7-2 and TRBJ1-3; D perhaps matches TRBD1 (5 bases). Germline CDR1 SGHTA, CDR2 FQGNSA. V was pared by 5 bases and J by 4 bases, with 18 bases between. The CDR3 runs 16 residues. As DNA, the CDR3 is TGTGCCAGCAGCCGGAACTCGGGGACTGGCGGAAACACCATATATTTT. It specifies CASSRNSGTGGNTIYF.

The J gene is TRBJ1-1, the V gene TRBV18, with TRBD1 matching 9 bases. The germline CDR1 and CDR2 sequences are KGHSH and LQKENI. This CDR3 is built from 14 residues. The V and J ends lost 4 bases and 5 bases, in that order; junction bases with no gene match: 5. The CDR3 DNA follows: TGTGCCAGCTCACTCCTCGGGACAGGGACTGAAGCTTTCTTT. It encodes CASSLLGTGTEAFF.

The DNA for the CDR3 is TGCGCCAGCAGCTCCGGGACTGCCTCCTACGAGCAGTACTTC. Its translation is CASSSGTASYEQYF. V and J are TRBV5-1 and TRBJ2-7; possible D gene TRBD2, 6 bases. CDR3 length: 14 amino acids. Germline values: CDR1 SGHRS, CDR2 YFSETQ. V was pared by 3 bases and J by 0 bases, with 10 bases between.

This chain uses TRBV19 with TRBJ2-7; 7 nucleotides agree with TRBD2. The CDR3 consists of 15 residues. V lost 0 bases to trimming and J lost 0 bases; unmatched junction nucleotides: 2. Germline CDR1 is LNHDA and CDR2 is SQIVND (reference sequence). CDR3 nucleotides: TGTGCCAGTAGTATAGAGGGCGGGAGCTCCTACGAGCAGTACTTC. It yields the protein CASSIEGGSSYEQYF.

This chain joins TRBV30 and TRBJ2-5; a weak D match, TRBD2 (5 bases). The length of the CDR3 is 13 residues. V dropped 0 bases and J dropped 4 bases, with 9 bases sitting between them. The V gene's germline CDR1 is GTSNPN and CDR2 SVGIG (reference sequence). CDR3 protein: CAWSVPEGETQYF. CDR3 in DNA: TGTGCCTGGAGTGTACCCGAGGGAGAGACCCAGTACTTC.

This chain joins TRBV30 and TRBJ2-3, with 8 bases that match TRBD2. This CDR3 comprises 13 residues. J gave up 5 bases and V 1 base, and 2 bases lay outside the gene matches. The germline V gene has CDR1 GTSNPN and CDR2 SVGIG (reference sequence). The CDR3 nucleotides are TGTGCCTGGAGTGACGGGAGGGAAGATACGCAGTATTTT. This sequence encodes CAWSDGREDTQYF.

This chain connects TRBV6-5 to TRBJ2-5; D is possibly TRBD2 (6 bases). The J call could be wrong; TRBJ2-7 is a better fit for the DNA end. The length of the CDR3 is 14 residues. Germline V gene sequence: CDR1 MNHEY, CDR2 SVGAGI. CDR3 in amino acids: CASSLGGPSYEQYF. In nucleotides, the CDR3 is TGTGCCAGCAGTTTGGGGGGACCTTCCTACGAGCAGTACTTC.

The chain has TRBV11-3 and TRBJ2-7; 15 bases line up with TRBD2. This CDR3 contains 17 residues. The V gene's germline CDR1 is SGHNT and CDR2 YENEEA. J was trimmed by 2 bases and V by 8 bases; bases with no gene match: 10. Here the CDR3 DNA reads TGTGCCAGCGGCGGGACTAGCGGGAGGCTTCCAACCTACGAGCAGTACTTC. Amino acid sequence: CASGGTSGRLPTYEQYF.

The V and J genes are TRBV10-3 and TRBJ1-1; D perhaps matches TRBD1 (6 bases). This CDR3 is built from 15 residues. The V end lost 5 bases, the J end lost 1 base, and 14 bases lay between the germline ends. Germline V lookup: CDR1 ENHRY, CDR2 SYGVKD. The DNA for the CDR3 is TGTGCCATCAGTAGAAATGGACAGTCGAACACTGAAGCTTTCTTT. This translates into CAISRNGQSNTEAFF.

V is TRBV5-1 and J is TRBJ2-7, with D perhaps matching TRBD2 (6 bases). The ends were cut back, 0 bases at V and 0 bases at J, with 10 bases in the middle. CDR1 is SGHRS and CDR2 is YFSETQ in the germline V gene. The CDR3 covers 15 residues. CDR3 nucleotides: TGCGCCAGCAGCTTGGGGCGGGGATACTCCTACGAGCAGTACTTC. This sequence encodes CASSLGRGYSYEQYF.

V is TRBV5-6 and J is TRBJ2-1, with 7 positions matching TRBD2. The V gene's germline CDR1 is SGHDT and CDR2 YYEEEE. J lost 9 bases, V lost 0 bases, and 3 bases had no gene match. CDR3 length: 13 amino acids. As DNA, the CDR3 is TGTGCCAGCAGCTTGGTCTCGGGGGGTGAGCAGTTCTTC. Its protein product is CASSLVSGGEQFF.

CDR3 residues: CASSKDREVKWELFF. The CDR3 region has the DNA TGTGCCAGCAGCAAAGATCGGGAGGTGAAATGGGAGCTGTTTTTT. The genes are TRBV21-1 and TRBJ2-2; the table's D call, TRBD2, has no DNA check behind it. TRBV21-1 is reported as a pseudogene. The length of the CDR3 is 15 residues.

The chain employs TRBV13 and TRBJ1-2; TRBD1 matches at 10 bases. Germline V gives CDR1 PRHDT, CDR2 FYEKMQ (reference sequence). This CDR3 comprises 20 residues. V gave up 2 bases and J gave up 3 bases; unmatched junction bases: 18. CDR3 residues: CASSLLGSWDRGPNYYGYTF. DNA of the CDR3: TGTGCCAGCAGCTTACTCGGGTCCTGGGACAGGGGCCCCAATTACTATGGCTACACCTTC.